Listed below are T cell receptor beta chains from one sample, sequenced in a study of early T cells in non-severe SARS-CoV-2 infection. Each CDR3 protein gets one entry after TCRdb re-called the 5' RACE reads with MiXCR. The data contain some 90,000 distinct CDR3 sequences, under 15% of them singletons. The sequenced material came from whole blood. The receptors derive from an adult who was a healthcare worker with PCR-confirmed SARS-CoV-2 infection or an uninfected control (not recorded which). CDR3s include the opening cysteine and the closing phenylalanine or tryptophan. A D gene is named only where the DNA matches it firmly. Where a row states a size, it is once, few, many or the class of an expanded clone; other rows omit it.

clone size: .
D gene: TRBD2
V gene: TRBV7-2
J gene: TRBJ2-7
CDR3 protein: CASSSGLAPYEQYF
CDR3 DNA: TGTGCCAGCAGCTCTGGACTAGCGCCCTACGAGCAGTACTTC

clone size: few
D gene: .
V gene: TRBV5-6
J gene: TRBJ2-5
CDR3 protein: CASSIRDDETQYF
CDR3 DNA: TGTGCCAGCAGCATCCGGGACGATGAGACCCAGTACTTC

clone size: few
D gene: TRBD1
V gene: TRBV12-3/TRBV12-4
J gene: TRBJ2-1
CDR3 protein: CASRGTGTHGEQFF
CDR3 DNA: TGTGCCAGCAGAGGGACAGGGACGCATGGTGAGCAGTTCTTC

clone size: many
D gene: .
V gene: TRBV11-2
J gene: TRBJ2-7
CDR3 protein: CASSRGGSLRYEQYF
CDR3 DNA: TGTGCCAGCAGCCGGGGCGGTTCCCTACGCTACGAGCAGTACTTC

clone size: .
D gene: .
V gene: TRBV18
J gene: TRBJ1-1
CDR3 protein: CASSADKPWTEAFF
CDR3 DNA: TGTGCCAGCTCAGCCGACAAACCGTGGACTGAAGCTTTCTTT

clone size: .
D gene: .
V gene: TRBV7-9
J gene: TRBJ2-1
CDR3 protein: CASSLAIGEQFF
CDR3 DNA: TGTGCCAGCAGCTTAGCGATTGGTGAGCAGTTCTTC

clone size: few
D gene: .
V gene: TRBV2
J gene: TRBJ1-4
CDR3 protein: CASRDQGEGEKLFF
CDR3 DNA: TGTGCCAGCAGGGACCAGGGAGAGGGTGAAAAACTGTTTTTT

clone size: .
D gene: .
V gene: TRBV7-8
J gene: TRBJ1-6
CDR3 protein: CASSSNSPLHF
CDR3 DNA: TGTGCCAGCAGCTCTAATTCACCCCTCCACTTT

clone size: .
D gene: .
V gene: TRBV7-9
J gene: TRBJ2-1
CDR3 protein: CASSLAWDINNEQFF
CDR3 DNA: TGTGCCAGCAGCTTAGCGTGGGACATCAACAATGAGCAGTTCTTC

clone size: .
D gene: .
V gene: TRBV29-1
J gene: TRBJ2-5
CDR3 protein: CSAGGETQYF
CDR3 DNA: TGCAGCGCCGGAGGAGAGACCCAGTACTTC

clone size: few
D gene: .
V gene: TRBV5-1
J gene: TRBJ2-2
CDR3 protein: CASSLHTGELFF
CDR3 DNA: TGCGCCAGCAGCTTACACACCGGGGAGCTGTTTTTT

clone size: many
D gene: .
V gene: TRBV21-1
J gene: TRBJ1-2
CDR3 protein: CASSKDLAEGDYGYTF
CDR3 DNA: TGTGCCAGCAGCAAAGACCTGGCGGAGGGGGACTATGGCTACACCTTC

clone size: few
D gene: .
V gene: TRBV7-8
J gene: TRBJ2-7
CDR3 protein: CASSLEAQRIQYF
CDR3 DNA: TGTGCCAGCAGCTTAGAAGCCCAGCGGATCCAGTACTTC

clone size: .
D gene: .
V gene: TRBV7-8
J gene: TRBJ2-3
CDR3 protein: CASSLYISTDTQYF
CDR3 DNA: TGTGCCAGCAGCCTCTATATTAGCACAGATACGCAGTATTTT

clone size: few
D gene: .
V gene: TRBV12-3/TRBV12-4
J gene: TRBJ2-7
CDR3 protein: CASSPGFGRGSYEQYF
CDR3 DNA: TGTGCCAGCAGTCCGGGGTTTGGGAGAGGGTCCTACGAGCAGTACTTC

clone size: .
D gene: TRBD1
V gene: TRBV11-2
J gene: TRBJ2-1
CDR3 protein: CASSSYRGSHNEQFF
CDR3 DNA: TGTGCCAGCAGCTCCTACAGGGGATCCCACAATGAGCAGTTCTTC

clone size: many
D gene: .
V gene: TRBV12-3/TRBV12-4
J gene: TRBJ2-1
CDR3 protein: CASSRSLANEQFF
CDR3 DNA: TGTGCCAGCAGTAGGAGTCTCGCGAATGAGCAGTTCTTC

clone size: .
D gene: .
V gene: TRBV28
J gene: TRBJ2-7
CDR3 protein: CASSFREGEQYF
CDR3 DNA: TGTGCCAGCAGTTTTAGGGAAGGAGAGCAGTACTTC

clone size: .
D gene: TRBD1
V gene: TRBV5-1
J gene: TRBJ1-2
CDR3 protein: CASSLTGDYGYTF
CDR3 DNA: TGCGCCAGCAGCTTGACAGGGGACTATGGCTACACCTTC

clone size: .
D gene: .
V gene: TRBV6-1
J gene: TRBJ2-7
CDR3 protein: CASSEYILFYEQYF
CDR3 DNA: TGTGCCAGCAGTGAATACATCTTATTCTACGAGCAGTACTTC

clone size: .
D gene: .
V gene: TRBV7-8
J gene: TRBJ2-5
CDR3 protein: CASSLGSEETQYF
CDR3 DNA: TGTGCCAGCAGCTTAGGGTCAGAAGAGACCCAGTACTTC

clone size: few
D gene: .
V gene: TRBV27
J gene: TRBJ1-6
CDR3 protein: CASSAAAGPLHF
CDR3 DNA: TGTGCCAGCAGTGCCGCAGCGGGGCCCCTCCACTTT

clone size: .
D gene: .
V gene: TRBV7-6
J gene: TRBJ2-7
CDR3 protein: CASSPKNSYEQYF
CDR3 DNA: TGTGCCAGCAGCCCAAAAAACTCCTACGAGCAGTACTTC

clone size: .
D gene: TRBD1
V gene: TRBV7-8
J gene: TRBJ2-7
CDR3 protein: CASSINPGQKYEQYF
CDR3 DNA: TGTGCCAGCAGTATAAACCCGGGACAGAAATACGAGCAGTACTTC

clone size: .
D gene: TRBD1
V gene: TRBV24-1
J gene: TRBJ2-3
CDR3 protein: CATSDPDRVRQYF
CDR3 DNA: TGTGCCACCAGTGATCCCGACAGGGTCCGGCAGTATTTT

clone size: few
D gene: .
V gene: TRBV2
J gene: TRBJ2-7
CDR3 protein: CASSEAGPSQRYEQYF
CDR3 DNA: TGTGCCAGCAGTGAGGCGGGTCCGAGTCAACGGTACGAGCAGTACTTC

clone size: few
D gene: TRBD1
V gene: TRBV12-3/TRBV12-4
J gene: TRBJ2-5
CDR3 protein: CASSSGTGDQETQYF
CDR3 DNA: TGTGCCAGCAGTTCCGGGACAGGGGACCAAGAGACCCAGTACTTC

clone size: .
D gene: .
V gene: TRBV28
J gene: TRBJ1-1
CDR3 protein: CASRAGGVGAFF
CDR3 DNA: TGTGCCAGCCGGGCGGGCGGCGTAGGGGCTTTCTTT

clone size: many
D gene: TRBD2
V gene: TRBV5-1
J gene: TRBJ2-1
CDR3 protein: CASSRGGDSYNEQFF
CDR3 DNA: TGCGCCAGCAGCCGGGGAGGGGACTCCTACAATGAGCAGTTCTTC

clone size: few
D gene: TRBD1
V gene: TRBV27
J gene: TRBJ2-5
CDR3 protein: CASRRTGEKTQYF
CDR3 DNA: TGTGCCAGCAGGAGAACAGGGGAGAAGACCCAGTACTTC

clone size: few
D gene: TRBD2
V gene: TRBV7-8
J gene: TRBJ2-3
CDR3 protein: CASSLEGLAHTDTQYF
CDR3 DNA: TGTGCCAGCAGCTTAGAGGGACTAGCCCACACAGATACGCAGTATTTT

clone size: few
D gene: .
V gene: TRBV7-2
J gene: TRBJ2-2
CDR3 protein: CASSRETGARTGELFF
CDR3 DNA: TGTGCCAGCAGCCGCGAAACGGGAGCCCGCACCGGGGAGCTGTTTTTT

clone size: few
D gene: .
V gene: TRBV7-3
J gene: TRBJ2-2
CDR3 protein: CASSLGSGLTGELFF
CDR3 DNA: TGTGCCAGCAGCTTAGGTTCAGGGCTTACCGGGGAGCTGTTTTTT

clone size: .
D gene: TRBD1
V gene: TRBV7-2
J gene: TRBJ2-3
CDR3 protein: CASSLDWTGPDTQYF
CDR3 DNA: TGTGCCAGCAGCTTAGACTGGACAGGTCCAGATACGCAGTATTTT

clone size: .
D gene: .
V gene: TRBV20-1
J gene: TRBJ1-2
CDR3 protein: CSARGWGNYGYTF
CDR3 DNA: TGCAGTGCTAGAGGGTGGGGGAACTATGGCTACACCTTC

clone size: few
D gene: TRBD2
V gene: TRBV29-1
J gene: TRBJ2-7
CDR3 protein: CSAGASGAYEQYF
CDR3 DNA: TGCAGCGCCGGGGCTAGCGGAGCCTACGAGCAGTACTTC

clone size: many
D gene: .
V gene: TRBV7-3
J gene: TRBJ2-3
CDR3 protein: CASSPGHTDTQYF
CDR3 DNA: TGTGCCAGCAGCCCGGGCCACACAGATACGCAGTATTTT

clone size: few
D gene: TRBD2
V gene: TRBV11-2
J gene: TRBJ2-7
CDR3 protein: CASTGAETSGTYEQYF
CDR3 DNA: TGTGCCAGCACCGGGGCCGAGACTAGCGGAACCTACGAGCAGTACTTC

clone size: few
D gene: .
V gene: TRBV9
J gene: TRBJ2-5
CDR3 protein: CASSVAPRFEETQYF
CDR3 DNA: TGTGCCAGCAGCGTAGCTCCTCGTTTTGAAGAGACCCAGTACTTC

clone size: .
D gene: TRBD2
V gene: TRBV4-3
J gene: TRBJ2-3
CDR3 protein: CASSHMTSGASTDTQYF
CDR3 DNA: TGCGCCAGCAGCCATATGACTAGCGGGGCAAGCACAGATACGCAGTATTTT

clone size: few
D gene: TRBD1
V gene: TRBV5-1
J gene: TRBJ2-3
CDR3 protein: CASSTPGQQADTQYF
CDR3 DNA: TGCGCCAGCAGCACTCCGGGACAGCAAGCAGATACGCAGTATTTT

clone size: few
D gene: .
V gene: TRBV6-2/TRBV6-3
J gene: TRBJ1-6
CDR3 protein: CASSYEDPTHSPLHF
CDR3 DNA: TGTGCCAGCAGTTACGAGGACCCTACCCATTCACCCCTCCACTTT

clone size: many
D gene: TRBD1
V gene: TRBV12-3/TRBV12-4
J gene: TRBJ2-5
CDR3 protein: CASSSTGPQETQYF
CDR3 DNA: TGTGCCAGCAGTTCGACAGGGCCCCAAGAGACCCAGTACTTC

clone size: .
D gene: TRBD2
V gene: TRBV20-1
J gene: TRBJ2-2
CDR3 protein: CSASRLAGGLDGELFF
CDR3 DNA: TGCAGTGCTTCTAGACTAGCGGGAGGTTTGGACGGGGAGCTGTTTTTT

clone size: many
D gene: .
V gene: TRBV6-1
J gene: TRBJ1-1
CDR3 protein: CASSERENTEAFF
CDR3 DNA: TGTGCCAGCAGTGAGAGAGAGAACACTGAAGCTTTCTTT

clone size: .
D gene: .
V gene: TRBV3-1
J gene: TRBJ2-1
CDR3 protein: CASSLSGINNEQFF
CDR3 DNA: TGTGCCAGCAGCCTTAGCGGTATCAACAATGAGCAGTTCTTC

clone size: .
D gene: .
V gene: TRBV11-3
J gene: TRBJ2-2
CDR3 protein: CASSLLPSGELFF
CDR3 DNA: TGTGCCAGCAGCTTGCTCCCCTCCGGGGAGCTGTTTTTT

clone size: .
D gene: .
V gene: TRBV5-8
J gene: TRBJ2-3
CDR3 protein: CASGMRGDTDTQYF
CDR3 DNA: TGTGCCAGCGGGATGAGGGGAGACACAGATACGCAGTATTTT

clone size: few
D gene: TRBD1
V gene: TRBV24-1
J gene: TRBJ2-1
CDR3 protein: CATSDPPDRGKEEQFF
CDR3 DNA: TGTGCCACCAGTGATCCACCGGACAGGGGCAAGGAAGAGCAGTTCTTC

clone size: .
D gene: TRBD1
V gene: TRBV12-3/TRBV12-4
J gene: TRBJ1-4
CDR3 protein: CASRRSGTGAEKLFF
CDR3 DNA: TGTGCCAGCAGACGATCAGGGACAGGGGCGGAAAAACTGTTTTTT

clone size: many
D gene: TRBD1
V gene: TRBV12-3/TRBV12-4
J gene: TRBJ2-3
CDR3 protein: CASSLTGGADTQYF
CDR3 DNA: TGTGCCAGCAGTCTGACAGGGGGAGCAGATACGCAGTATTTT

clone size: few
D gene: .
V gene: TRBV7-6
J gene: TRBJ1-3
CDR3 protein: CASSHYFGTSSGNTIYF
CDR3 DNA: TGTGCCAGCAGCCACTATTTCGGCACGAGCTCTGGAAACACCATATATTTT

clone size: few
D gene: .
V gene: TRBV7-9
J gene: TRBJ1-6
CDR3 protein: CASSRGSGVPLHF
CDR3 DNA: TGTGCCAGCAGCAGAGGATCAGGGGTCCCCCTCCACTTT

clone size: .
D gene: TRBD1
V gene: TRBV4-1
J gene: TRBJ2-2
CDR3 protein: CASSPAGGQTGELFF
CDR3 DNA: TGCGCCAGCAGCCCAGCAGGGGGCCAAACCGGGGAGCTGTTTTTT

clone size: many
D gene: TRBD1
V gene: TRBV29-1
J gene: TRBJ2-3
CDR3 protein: CSVESRGPDTQYF
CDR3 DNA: TGCAGCGTTGAATCCAGGGGGCCTGATACGCAGTATTTT

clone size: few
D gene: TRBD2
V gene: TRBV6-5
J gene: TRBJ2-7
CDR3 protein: CASSSPRGGLVAEQYF
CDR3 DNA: TGTGCCAGCAGTTCCCCGAGGGGGGGACTAGTCGCCGAGCAGTACTTC

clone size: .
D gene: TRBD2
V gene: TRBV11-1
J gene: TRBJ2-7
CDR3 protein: CASSLVGAGDREQYF
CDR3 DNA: TGTGCCAGCAGCTTAGTTGGAGCGGGAGACCGCGAGCAGTACTTC

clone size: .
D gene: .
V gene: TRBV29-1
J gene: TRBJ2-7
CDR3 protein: CPKSLARLSYEQYF
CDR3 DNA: TGCCCGAAGAGTCTAGCGCGTCTCTCCTACGAGCAGTACTTC

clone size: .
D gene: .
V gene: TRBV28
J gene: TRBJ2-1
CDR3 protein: CASSYGRPYSYNEQFF
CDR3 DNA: TGTGCCAGCAGTTATGGGAGGCCCTACTCCTACAATGAGCAGTTCTTC

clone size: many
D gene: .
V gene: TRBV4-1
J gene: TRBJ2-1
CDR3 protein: CASSQERLNNEQFF
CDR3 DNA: TGCGCCAGCAGCCAGGAACGACTGAACAATGAGCAGTTCTTC